This T cell receptor (beta chain) emerged from a study of blood T cell repertoires in COVID-19. Germline V gene lookup returns CDR1 MDHEN and CDR2 SYDVKM. This CDR3 is 14 amino acids long. The trim removed 5 bases at V and 5 bases at J, leaving 7 bases unmatched. Per the authors' pipeline: By means of reference gene primer amplification, nucleated cell counts were estimated. Here immunoSEQ multiplex PCR was the method, and the copy in TCRdb shows in-frame clones only, minus some. That table furnishes V, J and clone size, whereas the DNA furnished D and trimming. The top ten clones hold roughly 7.6% of a sample with about 210,000 clones, 84% of them seen once.

The sequence was obtained from a woman in her fifties or sixties with active or convalescent COVID-19. The chain employs TRBV28 and TRBJ1-2; 8 positions agree with TRBD1. Specimen: peripheral blood. The CDR3, as DNA: TGTGCCAGCAGTATTGGGACAGGAATTTATGGCTACACCTTC. Residues: CASSIGTGIYGYTF.